The entry below gives a single T cell receptor (beta chain) sequence along with its context. The antigen is undetermined. These data belong to a study of shared clonotypes between healthy human individuals. Study information: The cohort had two women and three men, ages 18 to 49. General study points: It was the few donors that limited the genetic and exposure-history diversity represented.

Sequencing was at deep level. As handled by the study authors: ImmunoSEQ yielded junction-only sequences lacking quality scores, so filtering differed. Sequencing used immunoSEQ multiplex PCR; TCRdb keeps in-frame clones, though not all of them. D and trimming come from the DNA, and the V and J calls and clone size come from that table. The sample has around 500,000 clones, roughly 80% seen once; the top ten hold around 12%. The CDR3 spans 19 residues. V lost 0 bases, J lost 2 bases, and 12 bases stayed unmatched. CDR1 and CDR2 from the germline V gene are GTSNPN and SVGIG (reference sequence). The J gene is TRBJ2-5, the V gene TRBV30; 13 bases fit TRBD2. This receptor was identified in a woman in her thirties or forties in good health. Some clones in this sample may be carry-over from other donors' samples. Sequenced sample: PBMCs. The CDR3 bases are TGTGCCTGGAGTGTAAGGCGAACTAGCGGGAGGGCTCAACAAGAGACCCAGTACTTC. The encoded protein is CAWSVRRTSGRAQQETQYF.